The text below deals with one T cell receptor (beta chain). Its target is unknown. The data belong to a study of CD8 T cells in ankylosing spondylitis. Generation of TCR beta libraries employed quantitative 5'-RACE incorporating molecular barcodes. TCRdb re-called the 5' RACE reads through MiXCR, storing one row per CDR3 protein. The sample has a few hundred thousand distinct CDR3 sequences; more than 20% are singletons. Study-wide results and caveats: Significant enrichment of disease-linked clones was reported in matched ankylosing spondylitis synovial fluid. A TCR beta motif of 7 to 9 highly homologous variants seemed to mark ankylosing spondylitis blood. Reports of some motif variants in reactive arthritis synovial fluid and blood predate this one. Relatively scarce in peripheral blood, disease-linked clones were CD8+.

Sequenced: blood, either unsorted or a sorted T cell fraction (not recorded which). The receptor was derived from a male donor with ankylosing spondylitis.

CDR3 in amino acids: CASSYRDSSYNEQFF. The DNA of the CDR3 is TGTGCCAGCAGCTATCGGGACAGCTCCTACAATGAGCAGTTCTTC. This chain joins TRBV5-8 and TRBJ2-1; 7 bases line up with TRBD1. The V gene end was trimmed by 3 bases and the J gene end by 0 bases; junction bases not matched to a gene: 3. There are 15 residues in the CDR3. Germline CDR1 and CDR2: SGHTS and YDEGEE.